This T cell receptor (beta chain) was found in a study of control samples from healthy donors and cancer patients. Sequenced by immunoSEQ multiplex PCR; TCRdb stores in-frame clones only, minus some. The sample contains about 170,000 clones, over 85% of which appear only once. The V end lost 5 bases, the J end lost 5 bases, and 6 bases lay between the germline ends. Germline CDR1 and CDR2: SGHVS and FQNEAQ. This CDR3 contains 11 residues. This clonotype originated in a man under 40 in good health. Sample: blood. The chain is built from TRBV7-8 and TRBJ2-5, with no clear D. CDR3: CASSPRETQYF. Written as DNA, the CDR3 is TGTGCCAGCAGCCCCCGGGAGACCCAGTACTTC.